This section outlines one T cell receptor beta chain sequence together with its context. Its antigen has not been determined. At one boundary the junction diverges from the germline segment, which might be a read error. This sample is drawn from a study of cytomegalovirus exposure and HLA in healthy donors (dated 2017 in TCRdb). Study-wide context: An earlier analysis of roughly 630 of the donors reported approximately 270 Gb of sequence data and roughly 110 million unique TCR beta sequences from 150 million to 200 million T cells. A later genetic analysis used genome-wide SNP genotypes for about 65% of the roughly 670 donors, treating that subset as a discovery cohort. Among 300 to 500 genotyped donors of the cohort, an average of about 240,000 unique TCR beta nucleotide sequences was sequenced per donor, of which about 18% were non-productive. A later analysis re-analyzed previously published TCR beta repertoires from hundreds of donors and added high-resolution HLA genotyping to study TCR occurrence patterns. Every repertoire in the discovery cohort had been generated on one and the same sequencing platform. High-throughput TCR immunosequencing, statistical association of individual TCRs with disease status, and machine learning were combined to predict cytomegalovirus infection status. Donor age, sex, ethnicity and CMV serostatus were compiled together with the repertoire data. In an earlier analysis of roughly 580 of the donors, high-throughput TCR beta sequencing was used to judge whether each TCR beta V gene segment behaved as functional or pseudogenic. The study was designed to test whether signatures of past pathogen exposure could be identified by cataloging public T cell receptors. In addition to the first cohort of roughly 700 subjects, a separate validation cohort of around 110 different subjects was used. The study used immunosequencing to profile the T cell repertoires of 666 subjects and linked those repertoires to cytomegalovirus serostatus. Of the 398 genotyped donors, about 80% fell in the genetic ancestry cluster associated with self-reported Caucasian donors. The later analysis used no new phenotypic data to find candidate immune exposures, relying instead on TCR beta sequences and their occurrence across donors. HLA typing covered class I and class II loci at four-digit resolution. An early release covering 500 to 750 HLA-typed donors comprised 250 to 350 gigabases of sequencing data and tens of millions of unique TCR sequences. Typing coverage varied by locus: about 629-630 donors for A, B, C, DRB1 and DQB1; approximately 500 for DQA1; approximately 610 for DPA1; roughly 450 for DPB1. Because of strong linkage in the cohort, four or five DR-DQ haplotypes were treated as single units for association and clustering. General study outcomes and caveats: A later analysis found that TCR association rates varied across HLA loci, with DRB1 alleles showing the most associated TCRs and HLA-C alleles the fewest. Because HLA typing was missing for some donors at each locus, association tests included only the typed subset. CMV serostatus was the only immune exposure information available for the cohort. In vitro tests confirmed that three of the cytomegalovirus-associated TCR beta chains recognize cytomegalovirus antigens. While some public TCRs were present in many individuals, most TCR sequences turned up only very rarely across donors. In the study, some 160 TCR beta chains were listed as associated with cytomegalovirus. Linkage disequilibrium might explain the correlated functional status among segregating V segments, but an unknown experimental factor could not be ruled out. A further reported finding was that TCR beta sequences accurately predicted the HLA-A and HLA-B alleles for most subjects in the first cohort. Most CMV-associated TCR beta chains appeared to be HLA-restricted in a later analysis, and the HLA associations seemed to be driven largely by CMV exposure. A later analysis associated about 18,000 TCR beta sequences with specific HLA alleles at a false discovery rate of 0.05. An earlier analysis of several hundred of the donors showed that most TCR beta V segments appeared in productive rearrangements either about 87% or about 30% of the time, which broadly matched IMGT annotations. A later genetic analysis associated a missense DCLRE1C variant with V-gene and J-gene trimming of TCR beta chains, and an independent cohort replicated the association. Only TCR beta chains were sequenced in this cohort, and the absence of alpha or paired-chain data limited detectable features. A later analysis found that HLA-associated TCR beta chains were more clonally expanded and had lower generation probabilities than equally common non-associated chains. Some IMGT-functional V segments, including TRBV6-2 and TRBV6-3, could not be told apart with the 87-base-pair reads, so those segments were excluded. A later genetic analysis reported fewer N-insertions in productive TCRs among donors in an Asian-associated ancestry cluster than the roughly 670-donor mean. According to a later analysis, parvovirus B19, influenza, CMV and Epstein-Barr virus appeared linked to several top co-occurrence clusters. Because counts were too low, seventeen rarely observed V segments, including chromosome 9 orphons, were left out of the earlier analysis of roughly 600 of the donors. According to the authors, the approach could potentially be generalized to other disease states and immunological phenotypes. When HLA alleles, especially DR and DQ, strongly co-occurred, TCR associations were difficult to assign to individual alleles. The classifier was reported to diagnose cytomegalovirus status with high specificity and sensitivity in both the original cohort and the validation cohort. Roughly uniform sequencing depth across donors was assumed in presence/absence analyses, although this assumption may not hold. A cluster of highly shared sequence variants was judged likely to be a technical artifact of the sequencing pipeline.

Libraries were constructed by the immunoSEQ multiplex PCR assay. For the multiplex PCR, a mixture combining 60 forward primers for TCR Vbeta segments and 13 reverse primers for TCR Jbeta segments was used. The CDR3 region of rearranged TCR beta genes was amplified from genomic DNA with a multiplex PCR assay. The Illumina HiSeq System was used to sequence the amplified TCR beta libraries as 87-base-pair reads. Per the original workflow: A later analysis counted about 76 million unique TCR beta chains across the roughly 700 repertoires, and 10 million to 12 million of these chains were shared by at least two donors. A nearest-neighbor algorithm error-corrected the raw reads and collapsed the reads into unique sequences, merging closely related sequences to remove PCR and sequencing errors. Alignment of CDR3 sequences to IMGT reference sequences was used to assign V, D and J gene segments. Each retained sequence needed at least a six-nucleotide match to both a V gene segment and a J gene segment. A rearrangement counted as productive if the CDR3 had no stop codons and remained in frame with V and J, and every other rearrangement counted as non-productive. CDR3 was defined according to IMGT convention as the region running from the second conserved V-encoded cysteine to the conserved J-encoded phenylalanine. The earlier analysis of roughly 590 of the donors excluded sequences that lacked an unambiguous match to a single V gene segment. In an earlier analysis of approximately 590 of the donors, a V segment was called functional when productive rearrangements were above 56.7%, and segregating when the standard deviation between donors exceeded 5%. A statistical classification framework was built for diagnosing cytomegalovirus status from the catalog of TCR beta chain sequences. In a later analysis, TCR nucleotide sequences were compared against IMGT/GENE-DB human TR gene sequences so that V and J genes could be assigned. The TCRdist pipeline was used in a later analysis to assign CDR3 sequences and most-parsimonious VDJ recombination scenarios. In a later analysis, each TCR beta chain was defined by its CDR3 amino acid sequence together with its V-gene family, and reads without a unique V-gene family were excluded. As a way to deal with suspected cross-contamination and a sequencing artifact, a later analysis dropped over 550 nucleotide sequences that were highly shared and had low generation probability. For each public chain, a later analysis derived a clonal expansion index from normalized ranks of inferred template counts within each repertoire. Generation probabilities in a later analysis came from a VDJ recombination model fitted to out-of-frame rearrangements, and those results were checked against IGoR. Hypergeometric tests were used in a later analysis to score TCR-TCR, TCR-HLA and TCR-CMV co-occurrence, with a repertoire-size bias correction applied to the TCR pairs. A later analysis estimated false discovery rates by permuting HLA or CMV assignments 20 times. In a later analysis, co-occurring TCRs were grouped with DBSCAN, and TCRdist sequence similarity was added when clustering was performed within HLA-allele-positive subsets. Repertoires with fewer than 30,000 or more than 120,000 public chains were left out of co-occurrence clustering, as were roughly five repertoires with anomalous nucleotide sharing. TCRdb mirrors the immuneACCESS table, restricted to in-frame sequences. Some clones are absent from its copies; in checked studies, under half trace to an unresolved V gene, and the reason for the others is unknown. From that table come the V and J calls and clone size; the DNA was used to work out D and trimming. The sample contains under 100,000 clones, 65% to 80% of them found a single time. Together, the top ten hold 2.5% of the sample.

The cohort consisted of 600 to 700 healthy bone marrow donors. At the time of sampling, all cohort members were nominally healthy, though unrecorded immune exposures were likely present. The donor tested CMV seronegative, placing the donor among the 350 to 400 seronegative members of the cohort. Every donor gave a peripheral blood sample, and the peripheral blood mononuclear cells from that sample were used for TCR beta sequencing. Genomic DNA extraction from the blood cell samples was performed with the Qiagen DNeasy Blood Extraction Kit. The CDR3, cysteine through phenylalanine, is 15 amino acids long. Here the CDR3 DNA is all that survives: 45 bases in frame from base 1. CDR1 and CDR2 are read off the germline V gene as SGHRS and YFSETQ.

The source is a man younger than 40 in good health and CMV-seronegative. Sequencing used PBMCs. Recombination connected TRBV5-1 to TRBJ1-6; no D gene is confidently identified. The sequence in DNA is TGCACCAGCAGCTTGGGCGCCAGTCAATTGGAGCCCCTCCACTTT. Its product reads: CTSSLGASQLEPLHF.